This T cell receptor beta chain was identified in a study of T cell clonality in common variable immunodeficiency. This table comes from immunoSEQ multiplex PCR, and its TCRdb copy is limited to in-frame clones, with some not included. The sample contains under 50,000 clones, none occurring once; about 0.7% lies in the top ten. This clone was counted many times. Its antigen is currently unknown. The read terminates 3 residues before the CDR3 end, so the remaining end is supplied by the germline J gene. Germline V lookup: CDR1 WNHNN, CDR2 SYGVQD (reference sequence). V was cut by 6 bases and J by 8 bases, with 13 bases left in between. This CDR3 contains 13 residues. The study, taken as a whole, reports: Fewer TCRbeta clones were shared among CVID subjects than controls.

Material: peripheral blood mononuclear cells. V usage is TRBV10-1 and J usage is TRBJ1-4; no reliable D call. This receptor was obtained from a person between 18 and 75 years old in good health. CDR3 DNA, as far as it was read: TGCGCCAGCAGGGAAGGGCCTCGCGAAAAA. It yields the protein CASREGPREK. The whole CDR3 reads CASREGPREKLFF.